This T cell receptor beta chain was captured in a study of human T cells and chemical hapten exposure. In the study overall: DPC at 2% was the sensitizing agent, placed on approximately 2 cm by approximately 2 cm of upper inner arm skin.

Study-wide results and limits: No alteration of TCRs above 1 in 1000 frequency was seen with DPC sensitization.

The library gave individual cDNA molecules unique molecular identifiers. TCRdb itself ran the RACE reads through MiXCR, one entry per CDR3 protein. The table shows 300,000 to 450,000 distinct CDR3 sequences, with roughly 5.3% occurring only once. As to time point: pre-sensitization, week 0. Treatment reported: therapeutic diphenylcyclopropenone sensitization with weekly scalp DPC. There are 14 residues in the CDR3. CDR1 and CDR2 (germline): MNHEY, SVGEGT. The ends were cut back, 7 bases at V and 1 base at J, with 11 bases in the middle. This clonotype was seen at least ten times. Its cognate antigen is unknown.

J is TRBJ1-3 and V is TRBV6-2 or TRBV6-3; D is undetermined. Sequencing used whole blood, obtained in connection with sensitization to the hapten diphenylcyclopropenone (DPC). The source is a woman aged 45-65 years with alopecia areata. Some clones in this sample may be carry-over from other donors' samples. The CDR3 is CASTKAGSGNTIYF. DNA of the CDR3: TGTGCCAGCACAAAGGCCGGTTCTGGAAACACCATATATTTT.